The sample holds a few counts of the clone carrying this T cell receptor (beta chain). No antigen is known for it. The hyperthyroidism patients had all been newly diagnosed, and their disease duration was under 2 months. Their ages ranged from 18 to 65 years. The authors obtained PBMCs from 9 to 10 ml of fresh peripheral blood. The TCR beta CDR3 regions underwent amplification using RNA transcripts as the source. The TCR CDR3 was amplified in a first-round RT-PCR using the HTBI primer set. MiXCR, applied by TCRdb to the multiplex PCR reads, yields one record per CDR3 protein. The sample contains 600,000 to 900,000 distinct CDR3 sequences, about 16% of which appear only once. V was shortened by 6 bases and J by 5 bases, with 13 bases between the two germline ends. The germline V gene encodes CDR1 MNHEY and CDR2 SMNVEV (reference sequence). CDR3 length: 13 amino acids. The sample originates from a study of T cells in Graves' hyperthyroidism and ophthalmopathy.

Findings of the study overall: Before onset, ophthalmopathy was predicted by the model a median around 6 months earlier. A 13 V-J signature model discriminated ophthalmopathy versus stable hyperthyroidism.

The V gene is TRBV27, the J gene TRBJ1-1; perhaps TRBD1 as D (5 bases). The clonotype originates from a man younger than 35 with Graves' hyperthyroidism. The sequencing input was blood. The CDR3 reads CASSYKEGTEAFF. The CDR3 DNA follows: TGTGCCAGCAGCTACAAGGAGGGGACTGAAGCTTTCTTT.